This TCR beta chain emerged from a study of graft-versus-host responses after intestinal transplantation (dated by TCRdb to the early 2020s). Turning to the overall study: Recipients received multivisceral, liver-intestinal, or isolated intestinal transplants. Rather than being sequenced by the commercial service, samples from a few later patients were sequenced in-house on an Illumina MiSeq and processed with MiXCR. After intestinal transplantation, graft-versus-host and host-versus-graft alloreactive T cell clones were followed in the graft, circulation and bone marrow using bulk TCR-beta CDR3 sequencing. Donor T cell macrochimerism was defined as a peak of at least 4% donor T cells among recipient peripheral blood mononuclear cells. Alloreactive clones were identified by sequencing pre-transplant mixed lymphocyte reaction products and comparing them with unstimulated pre-transplant donor and recipient T cells. A cohort of about 26 intestinal transplant recipients, including one retransplant, was enrolled, and a few patients lacking pretransplant specimens were excluded. Every recipient was given anti-thymocyte globulin induction, followed by about 3 years of maintenance tacrolimus and steroids. The study at large found these results: High GvH to HvG T cell clonal ratios were observed in the allografts of patients with donor T cell macrochimerism. Early after transplant, peak levels of circulating GvH clones were associated with declines in HvG clones. GvH clones were detected in recipient bone marrow, and some appeared earlier in ileal mucosa or blood, consistent with an intestinal mucosal origin. The conclusions were limited by the relatively low number and heterogeneity of the intestinal transplant patients.

Of note for this clone: Its antigen target is currently unknown. There are no base qualities to consult, and no much larger clone falls within one base.

After transplant, bone marrow was aspirated from the posterior iliac crest or from another site selected by the physician. The method behind the library was the immunoSEQ multiplex PCR assay. For most patients, genomic DNA was subjected to high-throughput TCR-beta CDR3 sequencing by Adaptive Biotechnologies. Turning to the authors' computational methods: TCR sequencing data for 15 to 20 patients were retrieved from Adaptive's ImmunoSEQ software; a few other patients were processed with MiXCR and VDJtools. CDR3 nucleotide sequences shared between donor and recipient were removed because the origin of such sequences could not be assigned. To count as alloreactive, a clone needed at least 2-fold expansion over unstimulated cells and a minimum CFSE-low frequency of 0.002% (template counts) or 0.001% (read counts). Clones detected in sequenced pre-transplant spleen, lymph node, or MLR CFSE-low populations of the donor or recipient were defined as mappable. The cumulative frequency of alloreactive clones was calculated as a percentage of all sequences, weighted by copy number. TCRdb took over this immuneACCESS table, retaining in-frame rearrangements with V and J assigned. Such tables are incomplete; in checked studies, under half of the missing clones stem from an unresolved V gene, and the remainder is unexplained. The DNA gave D and trimming, while V, J and clone size come from that table. Counted in this sample were 65,000 to 85,000 clones; roughly 92% of them appeared once. Jointly, the top ten make up 6.5% to 8.5% of the sample.

The CDR3 covers 13 residues, taking in both the cysteine and the phenylalanine. Only the CDR3 DNA is retained, 39 bases long and in frame from the first base. The V end loses 1 base and the J end loses 5 bases, and a stretch of 5 bases separates them. In the germline V gene, CDR1 corresponds to MGHRA and CDR2 to YSYEKL. The sample in question was bone marrow, obtained 734 days after intestinal transplantation. The sequence derives from a human patient who received an intestinal transplant, so some T cells may come from the graft donor. The chain is encoded by TRBV4-1 joined to TRBJ2-2, with no reliable assignment of the D segment. The CDR3 protein is CASSQVGTGELFF. The bases read TGCGCCAGCAGCCAAGTCGGGACCGGGGAGCTGTTTTTT.